These 25 T cell receptor beta chains were all obtained from the same sample, sequenced in a study of blood T cell repertoires in COVID-19. Data came from immunoSEQ multiplex PCR; TCRdb stores just in-frame clones and leaves some out. The top ten clones hold approximately 2.2% of a sample with about 270,000 clones, around 90% of them seen once. The sample was peripheral blood. These TCRs come from a man in his forties or fifties with acute or convalescent COVID-19.

This chain connects TRBV7-3 to TRBJ1-1; weak D call: TRBD1 (6 bases). Germline CDR1 SGHTA, CDR2 FQGTGA. The length of the CDR3 is 16 residues. Trimming left V 5 bases short and J 4 bases short, with 20 bases between. CDR3 nucleotides: TGTGCCAGCAGCCGATTAGGGGGTGGGGGAGCCACTGAAGCTTTCTTT. It yields the protein CASSRLGGGGATEAFF.

The V and J genes are TRBV5-4 and TRBJ1-6; 9 positions agree with TRBD1. CDR1 and CDR2 (germline): SGHNT, YYREEE (reference sequence). The CDR3 consists of 17 residues. V lost 4 bases to trimming and J lost 7 bases; unmatched junction nucleotides: 12. The CDR3 DNA is TGTGCCAGCAGCCAAGGGACAGGGCTGTTCGGGAATTCACCCCTCCACTTT. Encoded protein: CASSQGTGLFGNSPLHF.

The chain couples TRBV10-3 to TRBJ1-2; weak D call: TRBD1 (6 bases). Trimming left V 7 bases short and J 6 bases short, with 15 bases between. The germline V gene has CDR1 ENHRY and CDR2 SYGVKD. The CDR3 runs to 13 residues. The CDR3 bases are TGTGCCATCAATGGGACATCGGGGAATGGCTACACCTTC. Translating it yields CAINGTSGNGYTF.

This clone was recorded a few times. The J gene is TRBJ2-1, the V gene TRBV3-1 (or the pseudogene TRBV3-2); tentatively, D is TRBD2 (5 bases). The CDR3 loop spans 14 amino acids. Germline loops: CDR1 LGHDT, CDR2 YNNKEL (reference sequence). V gave up 8 bases and J gave up 8 bases, with 19 bases separating them. CDR3 sequence (DNA): TGTGCCAGCGCACGGGAACACCTCGTGCATGAGCAGTTCTTC. It encodes CASAREHLVHEQFF.

J is TRBJ1-6 and V is TRBV6-4; no firm D call. The CDR3 spans 15 residues. The germline V and J ends were trimmed by 2 bases and 0 bases, with 5 bases remaining between them. Germline CDR1 and CDR2: MRHNA and SNTAGT. The DNA of the CDR3 is TGTGCCAGCAGTGACGACTACTCCTATAATTCACCCCTCCACTTT. Amino acids: CASSDDYSYNSPLHF.

The V and J genes are TRBV18 and TRBJ1-6, with D perhaps matching TRBD1 (6 bases). This CDR3 contains 16 residues. V dropped 3 bases and J dropped 7 bases, with 16 bases sitting between them. Germline V CDR1 and CDR2: KGHSH, LQKENI. This CDR3 is CASSPPAGVGNSPLHF. The CDR3 nucleotides read TGTGCCAGCTCACCCCCGGCAGGGGTGGGGAATTCACCCCTCCACTTT.

The chain joins TRBV5-4 to TRBJ1-5, with D possibly matching TRBD1 (6 bases). Germline V lookup: CDR1 SGHNT, CDR2 YYREEE (reference sequence). V was clipped by 2 bases and J by 3 bases, with 21 bases between them. This CDR3 comprises 18 residues. This CDR3 is CASSFSRDRFYSNQPQHF. The CDR3 coding sequence is TGTGCCAGCAGCTTTTCAAGAGACAGGTTCTATTCCAATCAGCCCCAGCATTTT.

The chain carries TRBV7-3 and TRBJ1-1; D call uncertain. Germline CDR1 is SGHTA and CDR2 is FQGTGA. The CDR3 length is 13 residues. The ends were cut back, 0 bases at V and 3 bases at J, with 5 bases in the middle. The chain's CDR3 is CASSLTGYTEAFF. In nucleotides, the CDR3 is TGTGCCAGCAGCTTAACCGGGTACACTGAAGCTTTCTTT.

The chain uses TRBV27 and TRBJ1-2; D not resolved. The V end lost 0 bases, the J end lost 8 bases, and 10 bases lay between the germline ends. The CDR3 contains 13 residues. Germline-derived CDR1 and CDR2 are MNHEY and SMNVEV (reference sequence). DNA for the CDR3: TGTGCCAGCAGTTTATCAGTTATGAGCGGCTACACCTTC. This translates into CASSLSVMSGYTF.

The chain links TRBV18 to TRBJ2-5, with TRBD1 matching over 9 bases. V was clipped by 6 bases and J by 5 bases; unmatched bases: 10. The CDR3 contains 15 residues. Germline assignment: CDR1 KGHSH and CDR2 LQKENI. In nucleotides, the CDR3 is TGTGCCAGCTCCCCCGGGACAGGGCTATGGGAGACCCAGTACTTC. It yields the protein CASSPGTGLWETQYF.

The chain couples TRBV5-6 to TRBJ1-3, with D possibly being TRBD1 (6 bases). The CDR3 runs to 16 residues. V was cut by 1 base and J by 4 bases, with 15 bases left in between. CDR1 and CDR2 from the germline V gene are SGHDT and YYEEEE. The CDR3 region is CASSLPPGAYGNTIYF. The CDR3 bases are TGTGCCAGCAGCTTGCCCCCAGGGGCTTACGGAAACACCATATATTTT.

J is TRBJ2-7 and V is TRBV7-6; TRBD1 aligns across 10 bases. From germline, CDR1 is SGHVS and CDR2 FNYEAQ. V lost 2 bases to trimming and J lost 6 bases; unmatched junction nucleotides: 10. CDR3 length: 16 amino acids. The CDR3 DNA reads as TGTGCCAGCAGCTTATTCCCCGGGACAGGGGCCCTCGAGCAGTACTTC. Translating it yields CASSLFPGTGALEQYF.

The rearrangement joins TRBV9 to TRBJ1-4, with TRBD1 matching 9 bases. Trimming removed 0 bases from V and 11 bases from J; junction bases left unmatched: 8. The CDR3 contains 15 residues. The germline CDR1 and CDR2 sequences are SGDLS and YYNGEE. CDR3 in amino acids: CASSVGGTGGAKLFF. The DNA of the CDR3 is TGTGCCAGCAGCGTAGGGGGTACAGGGGGCGCGAAACTGTTTTTT.

V and J are TRBV10-1 and TRBJ1-6; D is uncertain. Germline loops: CDR1 WNHNN, CDR2 SYGVQD (reference sequence). There are 14 residues in the CDR3. V lost 5 bases, J lost 14 bases, and 19 bases lay in between. CDR3 region: CASSPLRGPAALHF. The CDR3 DNA reads as TGCGCCAGCAGTCCCTTGCGAGGCCCGGCGGCCCTCCACTTT.

The rearrangement links TRBV7-9 to TRBJ1-2; a weak D match, TRBD1 (5 bases). CDR1 and CDR2 from the germline V gene are SEHNR and FQNEAQ (reference sequence). The CDR3 loop spans 14 amino acids. Trimming removed 6 bases at V and 2 bases at J, with 13 bases between. The CDR3 DNA follows: TGTGCCAGCAGTTCCAGGGATTTAAACTATGGCTACACCTTC. Translated, it gives CASSSRDLNYGYTF.

The chain employs TRBV14 and TRBJ2-1; 10 bases fit TRBD2. Germline values: CDR1 SGHDN, CDR2 FVKESK. CDR3 length equals 16 residues. J gave up 4 bases and V 4 bases, and 7 bases lay outside the gene matches. In nucleotides, the CDR3 is TGTGCCAGCAGCCCTTGGCTAGCGGGGGCATACAATGAGCAGTTCTTC. As protein: CASSPWLAGAYNEQFF. The entire variable domain, with the rest obtained from reference TRBV14 and TRBJ2-1, is as follows: EAGVTQFPSHSVIEKGQTVTLRCDPISGHDNLYWYRRVMGKEIKFLLHFVKESKQDESGMPNNRFLAERTGGTYSTLKVQPAELEDSGVYFCASSPWLAGAYNEQFFGPGTRLTVL.

The V call is TRBV6-5, the J call TRBJ2-2; 7 positions agree with TRBD2. Germline lookup yields CDR1 MNHEY and CDR2 SVGAGI. The V and J ends lost 6 bases and 6 bases, in that order; junction bases with no gene match: 4. The CDR3 extends over 13 amino acids. The CDR3 nucleotides are TGTGCCAGCAGCCTGACTAGCCCCGGGGAGCTGTTTTTT. This sequence encodes CASSLTSPGELFF.

The gene calls are TRBV20-1 and TRBJ2-2, with 11 bases fitting TRBD2. Trimming removed 3 bases from V and 7 bases from J; junction bases left unmatched: 1. This CDR3 contains 13 residues. Germline-derived CDR1 and CDR2 are DFQATT and SNEGSKA (reference sequence). The CDR3 here is CSASSGGDGELFF. DNA for the CDR3: TGCAGTGCTAGTAGCGGGGGGGACGGGGAGCTGTTTTTT.

The chain has TRBV5-6 and TRBJ2-7; TRBD1 aligns across 9 bases. With V trimmed by 4 bases and J by 4 bases, 9 bases remained unmatched. Germline V lookup: CDR1 SGHDT, CDR2 YYEEEE. The CDR3 covers 15 residues. In nucleotides, the CDR3 is TGTGCCAGCAGCATCGGGACAGGGAATGGATACGAGCAGTACTTC. Its protein product is CASSIGTGNGYEQYF.

The table lists this clone with a few counts. This chain links TRBV2 with TRBJ1-5; 9 nucleotides agree with TRBD1. V dropped 6 bases and J dropped 1; count of bases not matched to a gene: 4. This CDR3 contains 15 residues. Germline V CDR1 and CDR2: SNHLY, FYNNEI. CDR3 nucleotide sequence: TGTGCCAGCAGCCGGGACAGGGTAAGCAATCAGCCCCAGCATTTT. This translates into CASSRDRVSNQPQHF.

This chain connects TRBV5-1 to TRBJ2-7; perhaps TRBD2 as D (6 bases). The ends were cut back, 4 bases at V and 2 bases at J, with 16 bases in the middle. The length of the CDR3 is 15 residues. Germline CDR1 reads SGHRS; CDR2 reads YFSETQ. DNA of the CDR3: TGCGCCAGCAGCCTCGGGACTGCAGAACCCTACGAGCAGTACTTC. As protein: CASSLGTAEPYEQYF.

The chain carries TRBV5-1 and TRBJ1-5, with TRBD1 matching over 8 bases. Germline CDR1 and CDR2: SGHRS and YFSETQ. With V trimmed by 4 bases and J by 3 bases, 3 bases remained unmatched. The CDR3 is made up of 14 amino acids. CDR3 sequence (DNA): TGCGCCAGCAGCACGACAGGGGACAATCAGCCCCAGCATTTT. Translating it yields CASSTTGDNQPQHF. Using reference TRBV5-1 and TRBJ1-5 for the parts outside the CDR3, the full variable domain is KAGVTQTPRYLIKTRGQQVTLSCSPISGHRSVSWYQQTPGQGLQFLFEYFSETQRNKGNFPGRFSGRQFSNSRSEMNVSTLELGDSALYLCASSTTGDNQPQHFGDGTRLSIL.

Here the CDR3 DNA reads TGTGCCAGCAGCCATACGAGGCGCGGGATGACAGGGGGCAACGAGCAGTTCTTC. Encoded protein: CASSHTRRGMTGGNEQFF. This rearrangement joins TRBV7-9 to TRBJ2-1, with 10 bases that match TRBD1. The CDR3 consists of 18 residues. The V segment lost 5 bases and the J segment 10 bases; nucleotides outside the gene matches: 20. CDR1 is SEHNR, CDR2 FQNEAQ, per germline (reference sequence).

This chain uses TRBV7-9 with TRBJ1-4; TRBD1 matches 10 bases. The CDR3 is 17 amino acids. J gave up 1 base and V 4 bases, and 6 bases lay outside the gene matches. Germline lookup yields CDR1 SEHNR and CDR2 FQNEAQ (reference sequence). The CDR3 protein is CASSSPTGGRTNEKLFF. The CDR3 bases are TGTGCCAGCAGCTCCCCGACAGGGGGCAGAACTAATGAAAAACTGTTTTTT.

This clone occurred a few times. The genes are TRBV10-3 and TRBJ2-1; TRBD1 matches 9 bases. The CDR3 is 15 amino acids. V gave up 3 bases and J gave up 8 bases; unmatched junction bases: 8. Germline CDR1 and CDR2: ENHRY and SYGVKD. In DNA form, the CDR3 reads TGTGCCATCAGTGACCGCTCCACAGGGGGCGATGAGCAGTTCTTC. Translation gives CAISDRSTGGDEQFF.